This T cell receptor (beta chain) was identified in a study of T-cell memory formation after mild COVID-19. The CDR3 has 15 residues. The V gene's germline CDR1 is SGHTA and CDR2 FQGNSA. The V and J ends lost 8 bases and 1 base respectively, with 15 bases between them. TCRdb re-called the 5' RACE reads through MiXCR, storing one row per CDR3 protein. The sample has about 400,000 distinct CDR3 sequences, 20% to 30% seen once. This rearrangement joins TRBV7-2 to TRBJ2-1; a possible D gene is TRBD2 (5 bases). The sequence came from an adult woman who had mild COVID-19 (a few samples of this study predate the infection). Cell type and time point are not known. Sequenced sample: PBMCs or a T cell subset sorted from them (not recorded which). The CDR3 nucleotides are TGTGCCAGCCTTGACTACGTGGGGTCCTACAATGAGCAGTTCTTC. It translates to CASLDYVGSYNEQFF.